The 12 T cell receptor beta chains below come from one sample, sequenced in a study of blood T cell repertoires in COVID-19. Data came from immunoSEQ multiplex PCR; TCRdb stores just in-frame clones and leaves some out. The sample holds about 80,000 clones, roughly four fifths seen once. Sequenced sample: peripheral blood. The receptors come from a man in his 60s with acute or convalescent COVID-19.

This chain joins TRBV21-1 and TRBJ1-3. TRBV21-1 constitutes a pseudogene. CDR3 length: 16 residues. CDR3 bases: TGTGCCAGCAGCAAGGCCGAGACTCCAACTTTAGACACCATATATTTT. This gives the protein CASSKAETPTLDTIYF.

The rearrangement links TRBV27 to TRBJ2-7, with D possibly being TRBD1 (7 bases). CDR1 and CDR2 (germline): MNHEY, SMNVEV (reference sequence). V was cut by 3 bases and J by 4 bases, with 19 bases left in between. This CDR3 comprises 16 residues. The CDR3 reads CASSLIGGTDHYEQYF. The CDR3 DNA reads as TGTGCCAGCAGTTTGATTGGCGGGACAGATCATTACGAGCAGTACTTC.

V and J are TRBV29-1 and TRBJ1-2, with 10 bases lining up with TRBD1. The junction had 7 bases not matched to a gene; V was cut back by 3 bases and J by 3 bases. CDR3 length: 15 amino acids. Germline V CDR1 and CDR2: SQVTM, ANQGSEA. The CDR3 DNA follows: TGCAGCGTTGAGGGGGGACAGGGGCTAGACTATGGCTACACCTTC. Translating it yields CSVEGGQGLDYGYTF.

This clone was observed a handful of times. The chain links TRBV6-2 or TRBV6-3 to TRBJ1-5; D gene unclear. This CDR3 has 14 residues. V was shortened by 5 bases and J by 6 bases, with 14 bases between the two germline ends. Germline CDR1 and CDR2: MNHEY and SVGEGT. CDR3 loop: CASSLHREGQPQHF. The CDR3 nucleotides read TGTGCCAGCAGTCTCCACAGAGAAGGTCAGCCCCAGCATTTT.

The chain couples TRBV11-2 to TRBJ2-2; D remains unclear. Germline loops: CDR1 SGHAT, CDR2 FQNNGV. The CDR3 contains 16 residues. V was pared by 8 bases and J by 0 bases, with 16 bases between. The CDR3 loop reads CASGRIAASNTGELFF. CDR3 nucleotides: TGTGCCAGCGGCCGGATCGCGGCCTCGAACACCGGGGAGCTGTTTTTT.

This chain links TRBV6-1 with TRBJ1-3; D is ambiguous. Germline CDR1 is MNHNS and CDR2 is SASEGT. V shed 0 bases and J shed 0 bases, with 9 bases lying between them. This CDR3 has 16 amino acids. This CDR3 is CASSEARGSSGNTIYF. For the CDR3, the DNA is TGTGCCAGCAGTGAAGCGCGGGGTAGCTCTGGAAACACCATATATTTT.

The V and J genes are TRBV7-3 and TRBJ2-1; D is unresolved. The CDR3 loop spans 13 amino acids. V lost 2 bases and J lost 7, with 9 bases in between. CDR1 and CDR2 from the germline V gene are SGHTA and FQGTGA. CDR3 loop: CASSLEERNEQFF. The CDR3 nucleotides are TGTGCCAGCAGCTTAGAGGAGAGAAATGAGCAGTTCTTC.

The genes are TRBV7-2 and TRBJ1-2, with a tentative D call TRBD1 (6 bases). CDR1 is SGHTA and CDR2 is FQGNSA in the germline V gene. The CDR3 extends over 14 amino acids. Trimming took off 1 base at V and 2 bases at J, with 8 bases between the two ends. The CDR3 loop is CASSLDRVNYGYTF. The CDR3 DNA sequence: TGTGCCAGCAGCTTAGACAGGGTCAACTATGGCTACACCTTC.

V usage is TRBV20-1 and J usage is TRBJ1-3; D not resolved. This CDR3 spans 11 amino acids. V lost 5 bases and J 2 bases, leaving 4 bases between the germline ends. Germline assignment: CDR1 DFQATT and CDR2 SNEGSKA (reference sequence). CDR3 in DNA: TGCAGTGCTCAGACTGGAAACACCATATATTTT. It translates to CSAQTGNTIYF.

CDR3: CASSMFPDTTSTDTQYF. CDR3 sequence (DNA): TGTGCCAGTAGTATGTTCCCCGATACTACTAGCACAGATACGCAGTATTTT. This chain joins TRBV19 and TRBJ2-3; D is unclear. V gave up 3 bases and J gave up 0 bases, with 16 bases separating them. Germline loops: CDR1 LNHDA, CDR2 SQIVND (reference sequence). This CDR3 spans 17 amino acids.

The chain has TRBV4-1 and TRBJ2-5; 11 bases agree with TRBD1. Germline CDR1 and CDR2: MGHRA and YSYEKL. The J segment lost 4 bases and the V segment lost 0 bases, leaving 4 bases of the junction unmatched. The CDR3 extends over 16 amino acids. CDR3 nucleotides: TGCGCCAGCAGCCAAGATCCTGGGACAGGGGGAGAGACCCAGTACTTC. Translating it yields CASSQDPGTGGETQYF.

V is TRBV12-3 or TRBV12-4 and J is TRBJ2-1; a possible D gene is TRBD2 (5 bases). The V end lost 2 bases, the J end lost 7 bases, and 9 bases lay between the germline ends. CDR3 size: 13 residues. CDR3 bases: TGTGCCAGCAGTTTAAGGGAGAGGAATGAGCAGTTCTTC. This sequence encodes CASSLRERNEQFF.